The next 27 T cell receptor beta chains were all read from a single sample in a study of T cell responses to AZD1222 COVID-19 vaccine. TCRdb's table, derived via immunoSEQ multiplex PCR, lists solely in-frame clones and lacks some. The sample holds 100,000 to 120,000 clones, about 91% seen once. Sequences were derived from peripheral blood, sampled 28 days after the second AZD1222 dose. The receptor source for this set is an adult who received the AZD1222 COVID-19 vaccine.

The rearrangement uses TRBV27 and TRBJ1-6; D uncertain. The CDR3 contains 18 residues. In germline, CDR1 is MNHEY, CDR2 SMNVEV (reference sequence). Between the trimmed V and J ends, which lost 5 bases and 0 bases, there was a span of 17 bases. CDR3 protein: CASSPLPDRHSYNSPLHF. The CDR3 DNA reads TGTGCCAGCAGTCCCCTACCGGACCGCCACTCCTATAATTCACCCCTCCACTTT.

The chain uses TRBV29-1 and TRBJ1-2; weak D call: TRBD1 (6 bases). CDR3 length: 14 residues. Germline V CDR1 and CDR2: SQVTM, ANQGSEA. V lost 4 bases, J lost 5 bases, and 17 bases lay in between. In DNA form, the CDR3 reads TGCAGCGTTGCCCCACAGGGAGGGGGTTATGGCTACACCTTC. Protein sequence: CSVAPQGGGYGYTF. Full variable domain (outside the CDR3, taken from reference TRBV29-1 and TRBJ1-2): SAVISQKPSRDICQRGTSLTIQCQVDSQVTMMFWYRQQPGQSLTLIATANQGSEATYESGFVIDKFPISRPNLTFSTLTVSNMSPEDSSIYLCSVAPQGGGYGYTFGSGTRLTVV.

This clone has more than one count but fewer than ten. The CDR3 DNA sequence: TGTGCCAGCAGCCCCTTGGACAGGGGTCCCTATGGCTACACCTTC. Translation: CASSPLDRGPYGYTF. V and J are TRBV3-1 (or the pseudogene TRBV3-2) and TRBJ1-2; TRBD1 agrees at 9 bases. Germline V gives CDR1 LGHDT, CDR2 YNNKEL (reference sequence). The CDR3 is 15 residues long. V shed 4 bases, J shed 4 bases, and the junction held 7 bases outside the gene matches.

The chain joins TRBV5-1 to TRBJ1-2; D is possibly TRBD1 (5 bases). The CDR3 totals 13 residues. CDR1 is SGHRS and CDR2 is YFSETQ in the germline V gene. V lost 0 bases to trimming and J lost 4 bases, with 7 bases between them. CDR3 in DNA: TGCGCCAGCAGCTTGGCAGGGTCCTATGGCTACACCTTC. Translation gives CASSLAGSYGYTF.

This chain uses TRBV14 with TRBJ1-4; D is unresolved. Per the germline V gene, CDR1 is SGHDN and CDR2 is FVKESK. This CDR3 contains 13 residues. V gave up 1 base and J gave up 7 bases, with 7 bases separating them. The CDR3 region has the DNA TGTGCCAGCAGCCAAGGGACGGGTGAAAAACTGTTTTTT. It yields the protein CASSQGTGEKLFF.

This rearrangement joins TRBV3-1 (or the pseudogene TRBV3-2) to TRBJ1-3; D not resolved. Deletions cut 4 bases from V and 0 bases from J, with 16 bases between. The CDR3 covers 17 residues. Germline-derived CDR1 and CDR2 are LGHDT and YNNKEL (reference sequence). The CDR3, as DNA: TGTGCCAGCAGCCCCGTTGGGTCCGGGAACTCTGGAAACACCATATATTTT. This gives the protein CASSPVGSGNSGNTIYF.

The rearrangement links TRBV11-3 to TRBJ2-2, with 8 positions matching TRBD1. The V gene end was trimmed by 3 bases and the J gene end by 6 bases; junction bases not matched to a gene: 3. The CDR3 contains 14 residues. The germline CDR1 and CDR2 sequences are SGHNT and YENEEA. CDR3 sequence: CASSLTGVAGELFF. DNA for the CDR3: TGTGCCAGCAGCTTGACAGGGGTGGCCGGGGAGCTGTTTTTT.

The rearrangement joins TRBV19 to TRBJ1-3; 8 nucleotides match TRBD1. V lost 6 bases to trimming and J lost 2 bases; unmatched junction nucleotides: 3. The CDR3 sequence is 14 residues long. Looked up from germline, CDR1 is LNHDA and CDR2 is SQIVND (reference sequence). As DNA, the CDR3 is TGTGCCAGTAGAGGACAGGGAACTGGAAACACCATATATTTT. Its translation is CASRGQGTGNTIYF. Full variable domain (outside the CDR3, taken from reference TRBV19 and TRBJ1-3): DGGITQSPKYLFRKEGQNVTLSCEQNLNHDAMYWYRQDPGQGLRLIYYSQIVNDFQKGDIAEGYSVSREKKESFPLTVTSAQKNPTAFYLCASRGQGTGNTIYFGEGSWLTVV.

The chain couples TRBV3-1 (or the pseudogene TRBV3-2) to TRBJ1-5; D perhaps matches TRBD1 (5 bases). V was clipped by 2 bases and J by 11 bases, with 13 bases between them. This CDR3 is 13 amino acids long. Germline CDR1 is LGHDT and CDR2 is YNNKEL (reference sequence). The chain's CDR3 is CASSQRTQGSQHF. CDR3 in DNA: TGTGCCAGCAGCCAAAGGACCCAGGGATCCCAGCATTTT.

This chain joins TRBV19 and TRBJ2-7; 11 nucleotides agree with TRBD2. Germline lookup yields CDR1 LNHDA and CDR2 SQIVND (reference sequence). The CDR3 is 13 residues long. V lost 6 bases, J lost 7 bases, and 5 bases stayed unmatched. Here the CDR3 DNA reads TGTGCCAGTAGACTAGCGGGGGATCGGGAGCAGTACTTC. It yields the protein CASRLAGDREQYF. The full variable domain, its missing parts supplied by reference TRBV19 and TRBJ2-7, is DGGITQSPKYLFRKEGQNVTLSCEQNLNHDAMYWYRQDPGQGLRLIYYSQIVNDFQKGDIAEGYSVSREKKESFPLTVTSAQKNPTAFYLCASRLAGDREQYFGPGTRLTVT.

In DNA form, the CDR3 reads TGTGCCAGCACCGACAGGGCATCACCCCTCCACTTT. It translates to CASTDRASPLHF. This rearrangement joins TRBV6-5 to TRBJ1-6; TRBD1 matches at 7 bases. Losses at the gene ends were 7 bases for V and 10 bases for J; bases not matched to a gene: 4. The CDR3 is made up of 12 amino acids. Germline values: CDR1 MNHEY, CDR2 SVGAGI.

The rearrangement links TRBV5-1 to TRBJ2-5; TRBD2 is a possible D gene (5 bases). The CDR3 is made up of 12 amino acids. Germline assignment: CDR1 SGHRS and CDR2 YFSETQ. Between the trimmed V and J ends, which lost 2 bases and 3 bases, there was a span of 5 bases. The CDR3 DNA reads TGCGCCAGCAGCTTCGGGGAAGAGACCCAGTACTTC. Protein: CASSFGEETQYF. Full variable domain (rest looked up from reference TRBV5-1 and TRBJ2-5): KAGVTQTPRYLIKTRGQQVTLSCSPISGHRSVSWYQQTPGQGLQFLFEYFSETQRNKGNFPGRFSGRQFSNSRSEMNVSTLELGDSALYLCASSFGEETQYFGPGTRLLVL.

The gene calls are TRBV18 and TRBJ1-2; 10 bases are shared with TRBD1. Germline V gene lookup returns CDR1 KGHSH and CDR2 LQKENI. The V gene end was trimmed by 3 bases and the J gene end by 0 bases; junction bases not matched to a gene: 7. This CDR3 region has 17 residues. The CDR3 here is CASSPGQGGKANYGYTF. DNA of the CDR3: TGTGCCAGCTCACCTGGACAGGGGGGAAAGGCTAACTATGGCTACACCTTC.

The CDR3 here is CASGTYRGQGETQYF. The CDR3 DNA reads TGTGCCAGCGGGACCTACAGGGGGCAGGGGGAGACCCAGTACTTC. The chain employs TRBV7-9 and TRBJ2-5, with 9 bases matching TRBD1. V was pared by 8 bases and J by 5 bases, with 12 bases of the junction left unmatched. Germline V gene data show CDR1 as SEHNR and CDR2 as FQNEAQ (reference sequence). CDR3 length: 15 amino acids.

V is TRBV10-3 and J is TRBJ2-5; 11 bases line up with TRBD1. Trimming removed 4 bases from V and 5 bases from J; junction bases left unmatched: 3. Per germline, CDR1 ENHRY and CDR2 SYGVKD. This CDR3 has 14 residues. CDR3 nucleotide sequence: TGTGCCATCAGTGGGACAGGGGGCCTGGAGACCCAGTACTTC. Its protein product is CAISGTGGLETQYF.

There are a few counts of this clone. The gene calls are TRBV5-6 and TRBJ2-7, with 9 bases matching TRBD2. CDR3 length: 14 residues. CDR1 is SGHDT and CDR2 is YYEEEE in the germline V gene. The V and J ends lost 4 bases and 5 bases, in that order; junction bases with no gene match: 7. CDR3: CASSPLAGLHEQYF. The CDR3 DNA reads TGTGCCAGCAGCCCTCTAGCGGGGTTACACGAGCAGTACTTC. Based on the CDR3 plus reference TRBV5-6 and TRBJ2-7, the full variable domain is DAGVTQSPTHLIKTRGQQVTLRCSPKSGHDTVSWYQQALGQGPQFIFQYYEEEERQRGNFPDRFSGHQFPNYSSELNVNALLLGDSALYLCASSPLAGLHEQYFGPGTRLTVT.

This clone was seen just once. This chain joins TRBV11-2 and TRBJ1-2, with no clear D. The CDR3 is 15 residues long. The V gene's germline CDR1 is SGHAT and CDR2 FQNNGV. V was clipped by 0 bases and J by 2 bases, with 10 bases between them. CDR3 bases: TGTGCCAGCAGCTTAGATCTAGTGCTGAACTATGGCTACACCTTC. Translating it yields CASSLDLVLNYGYTF.

About this clone itself: One end of the junction varies from germline; a read error may be responsible. This chain joins TRBV5-8 and TRBJ2-1; 9 bases fit TRBD1. CDR1 and CDR2 from the germline V gene are SGHTS and YDEGEE. The CDR3 has 13 amino acids. CDR3: CASRLDRGNEQFF. The CDR3 bases are TGTGCCAGCAGATTGGACAGGGGCAATGAGCAGTTCTTC.

On this clone: Other DNA sequences in the same sample also yield this CDR3. J is TRBJ1-2 and V is TRBV18; 8 nucleotides agree with TRBD1. J gave up 4 bases and V 3 bases, and 7 bases lay outside the gene matches. This CDR3 has 15 residues. In germline, CDR1 is KGHSH, CDR2 LQKENI. This chain's CDR3 is CASSPPTDRGYGYTF. The DNA of the CDR3 is TGTGCCAGCTCACCCCCCACCGACAGGGGCTATGGCTACACCTTC.

The CDR3 is CASSPWGTLTGELFF. The CDR3 region has the DNA TGTGCCAGCAGCCCGTGGGGGACCCTTACCGGGGAGCTGTTTTTT. This chain connects TRBV7-2 to TRBJ2-2; D tentatively reads TRBD1 or TRBD2 (5 bases each). V lost 5 bases and J 5 bases, leaving 15 bases between the germline ends. This CDR3 region has 15 residues. Germline V gives CDR1 SGHTA, CDR2 FQGNSA.

The CDR3 region is CASPGPPPREAFF. CDR3 coding DNA: TGTGCCAGTCCGGGACCGCCTCCCCGTGAAGCTTTCTTT. The chain joins TRBV6-5 to TRBJ1-1, with D tentatively TRBD1 (5 bases). This CDR3 region has 13 residues. Trimming pared 9 bases from V and 7 bases from J, leaving 18 bases between. Looked up from germline, CDR1 is MNHEY and CDR2 is SVGAGI.

This chain links TRBV18 with TRBJ1-2; the D is unclear. Between the trimmed V and J ends, which lost 4 bases and 4 bases, there was a span of 10 bases. This CDR3 spans 13 amino acids. CDR1 is KGHSH and CDR2 is LQKENI in the germline V gene. In nucleotides, the CDR3 is TGTGCCAGCTCACAGGACGGTTCCTATGGCTACACCTTC. Its protein is CASSQDGSYGYTF.

The V and J genes are TRBV9 and TRBJ2-1; 10 bases align to TRBD2. Looked up from germline, CDR1 is SGDLS and CDR2 is YYNGEE. The CDR3 sequence is 16 residues long. Trimming removed 0 bases from V and 3 bases from J; junction bases left unmatched: 3. CDR3 in DNA: TGTGCCAGCAGCGTAGCTAGCGGGGGATTCTACAATGAGCAGTTCTTC. It specifies CASSVASGGFYNEQFF.

The chain carries TRBV5-1 and TRBJ1-4; D is undetermined. CDR1 and CDR2 from the germline V gene are SGHRS and YFSETQ. The CDR3 consists of 13 residues. Between the trimmed V and J ends, which lost 0 bases and 12 bases, there was a span of 12 bases. The CDR3 coding sequence is TGCGCCAGCAGCTTGGCCGGGTACGGGGAACTGTTTTTT. Translation: CASSLAGYGELFF.

The chain couples TRBV6-5 to TRBJ1-5; the D is unclear. The CDR3 consists of 11 residues. Trimming took off 6 bases at V and 6 bases at J, with 6 bases between the two ends. The germline CDR1 and CDR2 sequences are MNHEY and SVGAGI. CDR3 residues: CASSATQPQHF. Here the CDR3 DNA reads TGTGCCAGCAGCGCAACTCAGCCCCAGCATTTT.

The sample holds one count of this clone. The V call is TRBV13, the J call TRBJ2-7; perhaps TRBD2 as D (6 bases). Trimming left V 5 bases short and J 3 bases short, with 17 bases between. The CDR3 is made up of 15 amino acids. Germline V lookup: CDR1 PRHDT, CDR2 FYEKMQ (reference sequence). In DNA, the CDR3 is TGTGCCAGCAGCCCAGGGACTTTGACCCTCTACGAGCAGTACTTC. Its translation: CASSPGTLTLYEQYF.

This clone was counted a few times. The V gene is TRBV2, the J gene TRBJ1-2; D uncertain. This CDR3 contains 18 residues. Germline V CDR1 and CDR2: SNHLY, FYNNEI. V was shortened by 1 base and J by 2 bases, with 20 bases between the two germline ends. CDR3: CASSEVPPSWEPNYGYTF. CDR3 DNA: TGTGCCAGCAGTGAAGTCCCGCCCAGTTGGGAACCCAACTATGGCTACACCTTC.